The clone carrying this T cell receptor beta chain was observed at least ten times. These data belong to a study of identical twins. Germline CDR1 is SGHTA and CDR2 is FQGNSA. CDR3 size: 15 residues. Trimming took 5 bases from V and 4 from J; bases not matched to a gene: 5. It was template switching that added a universal primer site, and there were unique molecular identifiers on the cDNA. Each CDR3 protein is one row after TCRdb ran MiXCR on the 5' RACE reads. The profile shows about 520,000 distinct CDR3 sequences, under 25% of them singletons. Another study also made use of these data, one on T cells expressing NK-cell markers.

The chain combines TRBV7-2 with TRBJ2-1, with 10 bases that match TRBD2. Sequenced material: CD4+ T cells sorted from blood. This TCR was recovered from a woman under 30 in good health. CDR3 nucleotides: TGTGCCAGCAGCCAAGCGGGAGGGACATACAATGAGCAGTTCTTC. This gives the protein CASSQAGGTYNEQFF.